This TCR beta chain stems from a study of untreated major depressive disorder listed by TCRdb under 2018. In terms of the full investigation: A cross-sectional case-control design was used to compare T cell phenotype and TCR repertoire between antidepressant-free major depressive disorder patients and individually matched non-depressed controls. Sequencing followed up flow-cytometry Vbeta 5.1, Vbeta 11 and Vbeta 22 usage differences observed in the whole cohort. The paper as a whole reports these results and caveats: Strict matching and exclusion criteria produced a comparatively small study sample, limiting generalizability of findings. TRBV25-01 and TRBV02-01 usage followed the flow-cytometry pattern but did not reach statistical significance in the sequencing data. Higher TRBV05-01 (Vbeta 5.1) usage among CD4+ T cells of depressed patients compared with controls was confirmed by sequencing, with p = 0.040 in a one-tailed test. For the sequencing comparisons, one-tailed planned tests were applied to only three Vbeta families that had been selected in advance. The top five TRBV05-01 clones in every sequenced subject were all private clones.

About this clone: Its specific antigen is unknown. One base away there is no much larger clone; base qualities are not given.

The CDR3 measures 15 amino acids from cysteine to phenylalanine. The DNA shown is the 45-base CDR3, in frame from base 1. The trim is 1 base for V and 4 bases for J, with a gap of 11 bases between the germline ends. For CDR1 and CDR2, the germline V gene lists KGHSH and LQKENI. Every depressed patient was matched in pairs with a non-depressed control on sex, age, current smoking status and body mass index. Every participant in the study was of European descent. Patients had a DSM-IV diagnosis of major depressive disorder with a Hamilton Rating Scale for Depression score of at least 18. Before enrollment, patients had taken no psychiatric medication, antidepressants included, for at least 8 weeks. Among the patients, depression severity spanned the moderate-to-severe range. Major medical conditions, Axis I/II comorbidities, regular medication or illicit drug use, and drinking over 100 g alcohol weekly were applied as exclusion criteria for all participants. Approximately 27 ml of peripheral blood was collected into EDTA tubes from each participant. Thawed PBMCs underwent magnetic negative selection with the BD IMag Human CD4 T Lymphocyte Enrichment Set to purify CD4+ T cells. Flow cytometry confirmed that the CD4+ enrichment method typically gave around 94% purity. A subgroup of a few case-control pairs, selected blind to chemokine receptor expression and flow-cytometric repertoire skewing results, was subjected to TCRbeta sequencing. All blood samples were collected in the morning at 8:00 a.m., and PBMCs were isolated by Ficoll-Hypaque gradient centrifugation. Until being assayed, PBMCs were kept in liquid nitrogen after cryopreservation by gradual cooling to -80 degrees C.

The Qiagen DNeasy Blood and Tissue Kit was used to extract total genomic DNA from the purified CD4+ T cells. Amplification and sequencing of the TCRbeta CDR3 region, as defined according to IMGT, were carried out with immunoSEQ immunosequencing protocols. The study's own analysis went as follows. Raw sequence data were preprocessed by the immunoSEQ service for PCR and sequencing error correction. After being loaded into the immunoSEQ Analyzer, the data underwent further analysis with VDJtools v1.0.7. The paired Wilcoxon signed-rank test was used to test for differences between patients and controls. Not all clones reach the TCRdb copy of this immuneACCESS table, which keeps in-frame sequences only. Checked studies attribute under half of the gap to unresolved V genes and leave the rest unexplained. Clonal size and the V and J genes are those of that table, whereas D and trimming came from the DNA. This sample holds 20,000 or so clones; more than 85% were observed only once. Of the sample, 0.6% falls within the top ten clones.

Recombination joined TRBV18 with TRBJ2-1; 6 matching bases give a weak D call of TRBD2. This receptor was taken from a woman aged 40 to 50 with major depressive disorder. The sequenced material came from CD4+ T cells from PBMCs. At the DNA level, the sequence is TGTGCCAGCTCACCACTAGCGGCAATTTACAATGAGCAGTTCTTC. This sequence encodes CASSPLAAIYNEQFF.